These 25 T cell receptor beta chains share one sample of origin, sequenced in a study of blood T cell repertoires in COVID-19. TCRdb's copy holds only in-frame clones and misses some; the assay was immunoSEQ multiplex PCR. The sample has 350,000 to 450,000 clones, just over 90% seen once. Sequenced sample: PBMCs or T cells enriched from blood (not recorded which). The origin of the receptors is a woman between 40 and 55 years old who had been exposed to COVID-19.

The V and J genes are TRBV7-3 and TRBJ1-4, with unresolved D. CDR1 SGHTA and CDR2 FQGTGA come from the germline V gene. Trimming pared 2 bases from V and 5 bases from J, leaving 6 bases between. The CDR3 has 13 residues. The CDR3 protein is CASSLGPNEKLFF. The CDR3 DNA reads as TGTGCCAGCAGCTTAGGCCCCAATGAAAAACTGTTTTTT.

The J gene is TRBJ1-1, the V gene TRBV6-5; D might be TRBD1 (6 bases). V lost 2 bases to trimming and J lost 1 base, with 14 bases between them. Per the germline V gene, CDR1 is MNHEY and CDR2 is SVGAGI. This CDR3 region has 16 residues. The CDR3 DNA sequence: TGTGCCAGCAGTTACAGTAAATGGACAGCGAACACTGAAGCTTTCTTT. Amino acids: CASSYSKWTANTEAFF.

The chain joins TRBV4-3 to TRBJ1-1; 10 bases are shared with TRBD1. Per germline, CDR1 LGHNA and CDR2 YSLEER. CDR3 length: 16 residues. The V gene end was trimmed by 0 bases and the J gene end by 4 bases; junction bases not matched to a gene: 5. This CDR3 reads CASSQDGRTGGTEAFF. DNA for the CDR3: TGCGCCAGCAGCCAAGATGGCCGGACAGGGGGCACTGAAGCTTTCTTT.

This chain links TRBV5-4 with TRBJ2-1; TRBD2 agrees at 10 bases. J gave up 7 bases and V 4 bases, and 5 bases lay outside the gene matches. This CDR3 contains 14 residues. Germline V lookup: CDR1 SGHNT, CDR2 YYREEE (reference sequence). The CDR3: CASSTLAGANEQFF. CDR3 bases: TGTGCCAGCAGCACCCTAGCGGGGGCGAATGAGCAGTTCTTC.

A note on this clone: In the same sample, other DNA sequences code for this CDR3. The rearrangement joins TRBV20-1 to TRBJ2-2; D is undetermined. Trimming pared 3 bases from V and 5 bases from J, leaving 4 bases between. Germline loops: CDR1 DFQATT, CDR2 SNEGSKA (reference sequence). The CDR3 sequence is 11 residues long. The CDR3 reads CSARRTGELFF. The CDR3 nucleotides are TGCAGTGCTAGGAGGACCGGGGAGCTGTTTTTT.

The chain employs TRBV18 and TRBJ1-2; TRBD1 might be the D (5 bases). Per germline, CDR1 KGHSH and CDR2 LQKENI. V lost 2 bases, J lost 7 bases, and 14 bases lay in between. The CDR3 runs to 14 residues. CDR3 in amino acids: CASSPLGGASGYTF. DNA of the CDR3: TGTGCCAGCTCACCATTGGGAGGGGCGAGTGGCTACACCTTC.

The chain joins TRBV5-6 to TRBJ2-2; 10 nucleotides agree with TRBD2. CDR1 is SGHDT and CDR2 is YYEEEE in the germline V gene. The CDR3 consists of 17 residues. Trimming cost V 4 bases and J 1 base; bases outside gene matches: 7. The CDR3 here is CASSLSGGEENTGELFF. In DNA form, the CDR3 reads TGTGCCAGCAGCCTAAGCGGGGGGGAAGAGAACACCGGGGAGCTGTTTTTT.

For the CDR3, the DNA is TGCAGTGCTGGGAGGGGCAATGAGCAGTTCTTC. Translation: CSAGRGNEQFF. The V gene is TRBV20-1, the J gene TRBJ2-1; 7 nucleotides match TRBD2. CDR3 length equals 11 residues. Germline V lookup: CDR1 DFQATT, CDR2 SNEGSKA (reference sequence). J lost 6 bases, V lost 5 bases, and 1 base had no gene match.

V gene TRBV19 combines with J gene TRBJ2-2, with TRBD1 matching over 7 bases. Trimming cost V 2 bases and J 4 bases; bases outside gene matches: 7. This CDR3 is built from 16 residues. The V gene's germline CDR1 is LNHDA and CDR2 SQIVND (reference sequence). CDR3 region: CASSIYRGRITGELFF. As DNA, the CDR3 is TGTGCCAGTAGTATATACAGGGGTCGTATCACCGGGGAGCTGTTTTTT. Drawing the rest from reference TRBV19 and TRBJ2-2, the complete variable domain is DGGITQSPKYLFRKEGQNVTLSCEQNLNHDAMYWYRQDPGQGLRLIYYSQIVNDFQKGDIAEGYSVSREKKESFPLTVTSAQKNPTAFYLCASSIYRGRITGELFFGEGSRLTVL.

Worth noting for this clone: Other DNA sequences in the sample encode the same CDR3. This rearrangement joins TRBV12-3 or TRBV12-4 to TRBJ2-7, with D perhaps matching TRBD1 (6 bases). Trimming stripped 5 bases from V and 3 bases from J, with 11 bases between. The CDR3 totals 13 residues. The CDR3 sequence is CASSPGQIYEQYF. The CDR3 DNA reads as TGTGCCAGCAGTCCCGGACAGATCTACGAGCAGTACTTC.

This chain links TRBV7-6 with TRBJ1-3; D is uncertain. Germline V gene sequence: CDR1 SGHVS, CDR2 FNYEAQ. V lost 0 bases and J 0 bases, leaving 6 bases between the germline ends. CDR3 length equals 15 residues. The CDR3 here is CASSLAVGSGNTIYF. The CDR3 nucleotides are TGTGCCAGCAGCTTAGCCGTCGGCTCTGGAAACACCATATATTTT.

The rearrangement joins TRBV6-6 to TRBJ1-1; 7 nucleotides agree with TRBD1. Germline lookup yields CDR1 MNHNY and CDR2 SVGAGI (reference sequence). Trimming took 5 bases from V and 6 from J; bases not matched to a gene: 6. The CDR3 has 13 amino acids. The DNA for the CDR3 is TGTGCCAGCAGTCTCCGTACAGGGGCTGAAGCTTTCTTT. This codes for CASSLRTGAEAFF.

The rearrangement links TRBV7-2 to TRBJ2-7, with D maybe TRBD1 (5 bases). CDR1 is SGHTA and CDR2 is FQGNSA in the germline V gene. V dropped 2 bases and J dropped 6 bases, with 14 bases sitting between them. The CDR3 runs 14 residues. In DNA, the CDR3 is TGTGCCAGCAGCTTACCCCAGGGAATTGGCGAGCAGTACTTC. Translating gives CASSLPQGIGEQYF.

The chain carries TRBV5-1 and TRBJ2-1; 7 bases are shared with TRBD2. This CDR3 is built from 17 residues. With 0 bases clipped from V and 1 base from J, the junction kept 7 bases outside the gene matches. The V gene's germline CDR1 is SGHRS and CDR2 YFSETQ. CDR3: CASSLVPSRESYNEQFF. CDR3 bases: TGCGCCAGCAGCTTGGTTCCCTCGCGGGAGTCCTACAATGAGCAGTTCTTC. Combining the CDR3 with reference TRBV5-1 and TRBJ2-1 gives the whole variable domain KAGVTQTPRYLIKTRGQQVTLSCSPISGHRSVSWYQQTPGQGLQFLFEYFSETQRNKGNFPGRFSGRQFSNSRSEMNVSTLELGDSALYLCASSLVPSRESYNEQFFGPGTRLTVL.

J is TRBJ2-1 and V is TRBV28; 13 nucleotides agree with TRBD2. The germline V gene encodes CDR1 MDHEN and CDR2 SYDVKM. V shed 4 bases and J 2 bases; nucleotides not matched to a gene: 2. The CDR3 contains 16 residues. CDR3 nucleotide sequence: TGTGCCAGCAGTTCAGGGACTAGCGGGGCCTACAATGAGCAGTTCTTC. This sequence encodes CASSSGTSGAYNEQFF. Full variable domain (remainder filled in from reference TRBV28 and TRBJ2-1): DVKVTQSSRYLVKRTGEKVFLECVQDMDHENMFWYRQDPGLGLRLIYFSYDVKMKEKGDIPEGYSVSREKKERFSLILESASTNQTSMYLCASSSGTSGAYNEQFFGPGTRLTVL.

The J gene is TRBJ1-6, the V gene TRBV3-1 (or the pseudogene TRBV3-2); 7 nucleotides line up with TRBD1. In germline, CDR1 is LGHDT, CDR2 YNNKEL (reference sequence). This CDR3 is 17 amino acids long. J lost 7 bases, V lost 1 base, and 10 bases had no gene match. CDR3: CASSQGAVATGNSPLHF. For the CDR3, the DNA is TGTGCCAGCAGCCAAGGTGCCGTTGCGACAGGGAATTCACCCCTCCACTTT.

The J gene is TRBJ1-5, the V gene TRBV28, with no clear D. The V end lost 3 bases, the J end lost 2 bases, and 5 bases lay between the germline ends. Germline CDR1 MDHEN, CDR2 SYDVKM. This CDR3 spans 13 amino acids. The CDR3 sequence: CASSFPGNQPQHF. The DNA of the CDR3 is TGTGCCAGCAGTTTCCCTGGCAATCAGCCCCAGCATTTT.

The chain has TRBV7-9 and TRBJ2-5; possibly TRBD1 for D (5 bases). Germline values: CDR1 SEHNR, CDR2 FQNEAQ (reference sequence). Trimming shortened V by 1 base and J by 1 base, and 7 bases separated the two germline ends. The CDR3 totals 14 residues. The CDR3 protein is CASSLGRGQETQYF. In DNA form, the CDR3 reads TGTGCCAGCAGCTTAGGTAGGGGCCAAGAGACCCAGTACTTC.

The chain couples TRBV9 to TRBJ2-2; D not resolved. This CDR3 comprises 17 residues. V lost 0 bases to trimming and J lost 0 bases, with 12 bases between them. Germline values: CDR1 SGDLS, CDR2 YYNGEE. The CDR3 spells CASSVADVGANTGELFF. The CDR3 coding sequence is TGTGCCAGCAGCGTAGCGGATGTAGGAGCGAACACCGGGGAGCTGTTTTTT.

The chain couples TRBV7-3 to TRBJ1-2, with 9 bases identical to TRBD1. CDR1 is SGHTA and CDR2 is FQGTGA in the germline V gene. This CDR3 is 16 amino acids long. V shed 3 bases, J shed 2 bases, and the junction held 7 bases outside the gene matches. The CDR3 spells CASSFTSDRGNYGYTF. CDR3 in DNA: TGTGCCAGCAGCTTCACTTCCGACAGGGGGAACTATGGCTACACCTTC.

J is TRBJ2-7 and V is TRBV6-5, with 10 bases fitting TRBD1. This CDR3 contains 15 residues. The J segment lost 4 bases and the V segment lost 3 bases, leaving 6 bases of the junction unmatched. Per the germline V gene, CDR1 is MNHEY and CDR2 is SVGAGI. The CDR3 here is CASSYVGTGVYEQYF. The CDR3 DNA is TGTGCCAGCAGTTATGTTGGGACAGGGGTGTACGAGCAGTACTTC.

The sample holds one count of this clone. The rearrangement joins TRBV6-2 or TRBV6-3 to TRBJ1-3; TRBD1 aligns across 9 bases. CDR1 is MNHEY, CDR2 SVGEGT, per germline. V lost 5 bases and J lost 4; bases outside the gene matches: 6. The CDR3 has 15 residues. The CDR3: CASSSGQGTGNTIYF. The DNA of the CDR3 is TGTGCCAGCAGTAGCGGACAGGGGACCGGAAACACCATATATTTT.

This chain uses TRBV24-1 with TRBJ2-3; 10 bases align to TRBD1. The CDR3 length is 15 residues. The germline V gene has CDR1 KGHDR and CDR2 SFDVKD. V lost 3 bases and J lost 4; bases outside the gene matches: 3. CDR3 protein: CATSDEGQGADTQYF. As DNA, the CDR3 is TGTGCCACCAGTGATGAAGGACAGGGGGCAGATACGCAGTATTTT.

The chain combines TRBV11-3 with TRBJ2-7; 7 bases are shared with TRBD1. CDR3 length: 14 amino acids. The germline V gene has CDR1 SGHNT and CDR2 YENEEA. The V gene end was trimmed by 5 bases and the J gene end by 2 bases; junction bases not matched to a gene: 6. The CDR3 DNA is TGTGCCAGCAGCCCCACAGGGGACCCCTACGAGCAGTACTTC. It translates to CASSPTGDPYEQYF.

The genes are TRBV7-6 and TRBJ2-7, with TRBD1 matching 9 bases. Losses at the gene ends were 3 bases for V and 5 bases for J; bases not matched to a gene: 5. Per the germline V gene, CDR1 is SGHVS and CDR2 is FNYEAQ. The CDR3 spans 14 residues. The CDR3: CASSFNRGPNEQYF. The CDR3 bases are TGTGCCAGCAGCTTTAACAGGGGGCCCAACGAGCAGTACTTC.